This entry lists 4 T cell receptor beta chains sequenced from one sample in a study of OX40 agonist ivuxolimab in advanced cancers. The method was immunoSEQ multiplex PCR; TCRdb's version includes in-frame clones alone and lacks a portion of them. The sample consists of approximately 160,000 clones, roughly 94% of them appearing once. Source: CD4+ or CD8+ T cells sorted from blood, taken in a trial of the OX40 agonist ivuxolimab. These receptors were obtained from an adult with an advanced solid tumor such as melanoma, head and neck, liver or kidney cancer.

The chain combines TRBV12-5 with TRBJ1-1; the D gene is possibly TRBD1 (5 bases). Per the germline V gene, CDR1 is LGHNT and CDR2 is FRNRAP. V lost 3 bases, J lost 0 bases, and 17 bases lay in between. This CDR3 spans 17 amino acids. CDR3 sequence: CASGFTLSDTMNTEAFF. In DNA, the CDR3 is TGTGCTAGTGGTTTTACCCTCTCGGACACCATGAACACTGAAGCTTTCTTT.

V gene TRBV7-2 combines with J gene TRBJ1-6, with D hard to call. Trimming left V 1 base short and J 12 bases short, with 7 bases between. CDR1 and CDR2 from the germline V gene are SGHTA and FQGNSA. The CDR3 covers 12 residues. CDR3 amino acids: CASSLGQIPLHF. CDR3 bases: TGTGCCAGCAGCTTAGGTCAGATACCCCTCCACTTT.

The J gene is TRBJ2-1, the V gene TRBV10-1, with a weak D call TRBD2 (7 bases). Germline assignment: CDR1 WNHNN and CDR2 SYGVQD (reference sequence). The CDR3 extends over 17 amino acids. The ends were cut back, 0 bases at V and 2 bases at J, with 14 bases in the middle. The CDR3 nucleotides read TGCGCCAGCAGTGAGTCGGGAGGGGGGGGGACCTACAATGAGCAGTTCTTC. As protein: CASSESGGGGTYNEQFF.

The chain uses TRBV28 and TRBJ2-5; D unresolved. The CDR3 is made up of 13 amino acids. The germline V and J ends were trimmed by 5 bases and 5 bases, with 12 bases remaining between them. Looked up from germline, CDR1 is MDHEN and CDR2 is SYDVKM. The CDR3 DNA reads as TGTGCCAGCAGTAGTCAGATTCTGGAGACCCAGTACTTC. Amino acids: CASSSQILETQYF.